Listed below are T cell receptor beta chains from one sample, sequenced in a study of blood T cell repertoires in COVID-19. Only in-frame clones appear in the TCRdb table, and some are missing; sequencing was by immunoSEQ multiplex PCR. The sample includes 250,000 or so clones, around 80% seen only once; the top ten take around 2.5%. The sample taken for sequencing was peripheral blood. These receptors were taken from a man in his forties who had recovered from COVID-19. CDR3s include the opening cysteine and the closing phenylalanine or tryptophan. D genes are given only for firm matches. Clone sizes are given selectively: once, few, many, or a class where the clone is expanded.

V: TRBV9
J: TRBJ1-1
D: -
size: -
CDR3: CASSVELMANTEAFF
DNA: TGTGCCAGCAGCGTAGAACTAATGGCGAACACTGAAGCTTTCTTT

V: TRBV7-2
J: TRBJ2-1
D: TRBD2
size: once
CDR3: CAITSSGGFYNEQFF
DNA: TGTGCCATCACCAGTTCGGGGGGGTTCTACAATGAGCAGTTCTTC

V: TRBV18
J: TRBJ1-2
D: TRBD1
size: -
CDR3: CASSPGQGGKNYGYTF
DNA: TGTGCCAGCTCACCCGGACAGGGGGGAAAAAACTATGGCTACACCTTC

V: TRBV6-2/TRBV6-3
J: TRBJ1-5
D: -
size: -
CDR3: CASSYSILGAGSAQHF
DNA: TGTGCCAGCAGTTACTCGATCCTGGGGGCCGGATCGGCCCAGCATTTT

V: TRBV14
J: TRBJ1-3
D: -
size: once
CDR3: CASSQGTASGNTIYF
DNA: TGTGCCAGCAGCCAAGGGACAGCCTCTGGAAACACCATATATTTT

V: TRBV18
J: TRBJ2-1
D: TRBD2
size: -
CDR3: CASSPGLAGAGEQFF
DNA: TGTGCCAGCTCACCGGGACTAGCGGGAGCTGGTGAGCAGTTCTTC

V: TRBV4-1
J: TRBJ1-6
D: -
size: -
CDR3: CASSQVPRDYNSPLHF
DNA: TGCGCCAGCAGCCAGGTCCCGAGGGACTATAATTCACCCCTCCACTTT

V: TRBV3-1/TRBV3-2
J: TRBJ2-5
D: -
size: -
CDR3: CASSQWGQTQYF
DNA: TGTGCCAGCAGCCAATGGGGGCAGACCCAGTACTTC

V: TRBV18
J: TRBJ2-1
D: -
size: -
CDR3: CASSPPSTGPESYNEQFF
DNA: TGTGCCAGCTCACCACCTTCTACAGGGCCAGAATCCTACAATGAGCAGTTCTTC

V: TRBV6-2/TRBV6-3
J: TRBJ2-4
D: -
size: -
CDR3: CASSYLLGGGNIQYF
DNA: TGTGCCAGCAGTTACTTGTTAGGGGGTGGAAACATTCAGTACTTC

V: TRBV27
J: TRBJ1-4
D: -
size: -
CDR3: CASSLQGQEKLFF
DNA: TGTGCCAGCAGTTTACAGGGGCAAGAAAAACTGTTTTTT

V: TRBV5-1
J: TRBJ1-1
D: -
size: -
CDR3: CASSTDSLGSEAFF
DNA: TGCGCCAGCAGCACGGACAGTCTGGGCTCTGAAGCTTTCTTT

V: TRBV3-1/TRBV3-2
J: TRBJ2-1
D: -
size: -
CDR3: CASSQDLNEQFF
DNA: TGTGCCAGCAGCCAAGATCTCAATGAGCAGTTCTTC

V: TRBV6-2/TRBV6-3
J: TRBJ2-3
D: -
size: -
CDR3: CASSRLTDTQYF
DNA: TGTGCCAGCAGTAGACTCACAGATACGCAGTATTTT